The 5 T cell receptor beta chains reported below all come from one sample, sequenced in a study of cytomegalovirus exposure and HLA in healthy donors. Vbeta (60) and Jbeta (13) primers were used in the PCR. Clones were read by immunoSEQ multiplex PCR, and TCRdb kept only the in-frame ones, dropping some. Among around 120,000 clones, roughly 80% were seen once, and the ten largest hold about 30%. The sequencing sample was made of PBMCs. The receptor set was obtained from a man in his 60s in good health and CMV-seropositive.

The chain has TRBV5-6 and TRBJ2-7; tentatively, D is TRBD2 (6 bases). Trimming took 4 bases from V and 0 from J, leaving 14 bases between them. The germline V gene has CDR1 SGHDT and CDR2 YYEEEE. The length of the CDR3 is 15 residues. This chain's CDR3 is CASSRGTLSSYEQYF. The DNA of the CDR3 is TGTGCCAGCAGCCGCGGGACCCTTAGCTCCTACGAGCAGTACTTC.

The genes are TRBV7-6 and TRBJ2-1; 9 bases agree with TRBD2. V lost 1 base to trimming and J lost 6 bases; unmatched junction nucleotides: 4. Looked up from germline, CDR1 is SGHVS and CDR2 is FNYEAQ. The CDR3 covers 15 residues. The CDR3 DNA is TGTGCCAGCAGCTTAGAAGCGGGGGGTACCAATGAGCAGTTCTTC. It encodes CASSLEAGGTNEQFF.

This chain uses TRBV7-3 with TRBJ2-3, with TRBD2 matching over 7 bases. Looked up from germline, CDR1 is SGHTA and CDR2 is FQGTGA. J lost 3 bases, V lost 3 bases, and 6 bases had no gene match. CDR3 size: 15 residues. The CDR3 bases are TGTGCCAGCAGCTTCTCACTAGCGAAGACAGATACGCAGTATTTT. Translating gives CASSFSLAKTDTQYF.

This clone came up once. This CDR3 is also generated by other DNA sequences in the sample. This chain connects TRBV28 to TRBJ1-5, with D tentatively TRBD1 (5 bases). Per the germline V gene, CDR1 is MDHEN and CDR2 is SYDVKM. With 6 bases removed from V and 4 bases from J, the gap between germline ends came to 13 bases. This CDR3 contains 14 residues. In DNA, the CDR3 is TGTGCCAGCAGCCCTCCGGGGGGGAATCAGCCCCAGCATTTT. The encoded protein is CASSPPGGNQPQHF.

V and J are TRBV27 and TRBJ2-5; 13 nucleotides agree with TRBD2. CDR3 size: 16 residues. With 6 bases clipped from V and 5 bases from J, the junction kept 9 bases outside the gene matches. In germline, CDR1 is MNHEY, CDR2 SMNVEV (reference sequence). Here the CDR3 DNA reads TGTGCCAGCAGCCAACTAGCGGGGGGGCCTTGGGAGACCCAGTACTTC. Its protein is CASSQLAGGPWETQYF.